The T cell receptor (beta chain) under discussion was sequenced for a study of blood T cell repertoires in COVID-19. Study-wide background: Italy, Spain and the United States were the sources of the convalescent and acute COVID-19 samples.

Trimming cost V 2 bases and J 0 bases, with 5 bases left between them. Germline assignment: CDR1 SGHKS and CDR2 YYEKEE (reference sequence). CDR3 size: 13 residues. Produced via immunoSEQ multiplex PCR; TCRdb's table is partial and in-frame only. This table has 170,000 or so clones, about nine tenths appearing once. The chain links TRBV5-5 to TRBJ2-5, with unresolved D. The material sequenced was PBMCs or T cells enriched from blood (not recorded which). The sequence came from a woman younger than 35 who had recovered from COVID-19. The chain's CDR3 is CASSFQNQETQYF. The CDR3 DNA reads TGTGCCAGCAGCTTCCAGAACCAAGAGACCCAGTACTTC.